Shown below are 5 T cell receptor beta chains from a single sample sequenced in a study of Graves' ophthalmopathy and Graves' hyperthyroidism. Researchers took RNA transcripts and amplified TCR beta CDR3 regions from them. The library came from an HTBI-primed first-round RT-PCR and a second-round multiplex PCR. TCRdb reprocessed the multiplex PCR reads with MiXCR, giving one entry per CDR3 protein. The top ten clones hold 2.5% to 3.5% of a sample with 650,000 to 800,000 distinct CDR3 sequences, just over 40% of them seen once. The source material was peripheral blood. These receptors originate from an adult man with Graves' ophthalmopathy.

The chain has TRBV15 and TRBJ2-1, with D possibly being TRBD1 (6 bases). Trimming cost V 3 bases and J 3 bases, with 12 bases left between them. This CDR3 has 15 residues. Germline CDR1 reads LNHNV; CDR2 reads YYDKDF (reference sequence). This chain's CDR3 is CATSSQGKGYNEQFF. The DNA of the CDR3 is TGTGCCACCAGCAGCCAGGGGAAGGGCTACAATGAGCAGTTCTTC.

Regarding this clonotype: A single base separates this from a much larger clone, so it may be a read error. The rearrangement links TRBV2 to TRBJ1-5; D gene unclear. Germline CDR1 is SNHLY and CDR2 is FYNNEI. This CDR3 comprises 12 residues. For the CDR3, the DNA is TGTGCCAGCAGTGAAGTAGGAGCCCCGAGGGATTTT. Protein: CASSEVGAPRDF.

In its sample, this clonotype was seen many times. CDR3 sequence: CASSSQGKPQHF. In DNA form, the CDR3 reads TGTGCCAGTAGTAGTCAGGGGAAGCCCCAGCATTTT. The V and J genes are TRBV19 and TRBJ1-5; TRBD1 might be the D (6 bases). The length of the CDR3 is 12 residues. V lost 4 bases and J 8 bases, leaving 9 bases between the germline ends. CDR1 LNHDA and CDR2 SQIVND come from the germline V gene (reference sequence).

The rearrangement uses TRBV7-9 and TRBJ2-3; 11 bases map to TRBD2. The CDR3 is made up of 16 amino acids. Germline-derived CDR1 and CDR2 are SEHNR and FQNEAQ (reference sequence). J gave up 4 bases and V 0 bases, and 3 bases lay outside the gene matches. As DNA, the CDR3 is TGTGCCAGCAGCTTAGCGCTAGCGGGAGGAGCAGATACGCAGTATTTT. This codes for CASSLALAGGADTQYF.

Concerning this clonotype: A read error may account for a junction end that differs from germline. The chain employs TRBV2 and TRBJ2-3, with unresolved D. This CDR3 has 11 residues. Germline assignment: CDR1 SNHLY and CDR2 FYNNEI. The CDR3 DNA reads as TGTGCCACGGACGTCACAGATACGCAGTGTTTT. Amino acid sequence: CATDVTDTQCF.